This T cell receptor beta chain comes out of a study of graft-versus-host responses after intestinal transplantation. CDR1 is MDHEN, CDR2 SYDVKM, per germline. CDR3 size: 13 residues. V gave up 2 bases and J gave up 5 bases; unmatched junction bases: 0. Profiling relied on immunoSEQ multiplex PCR, and the TCRdb table lists in-frame clones only, not all of them. The data show about 500 clones, with 96% seen just once and less than 6.5% held by the top ten. Time point in this sample: postoperative day 105 after intestinal transplantation (dayNNNN = postoperative day). This clone was detected once. This clonotype was obtained from a human patient who received an intestinal transplant, so some T cells may come from the graft donor. The chain combines TRBV28 with TRBJ2-3; 8 nucleotides align to TRBD2. The material sequenced was bone marrow, taken 105 days after intestinal transplantation. The CDR3 DNA is TGTGCCAGCAGTTTACTAGCGGGAGATACGCAGTATTTT. Translated, it gives CASSLLAGDTQYF.